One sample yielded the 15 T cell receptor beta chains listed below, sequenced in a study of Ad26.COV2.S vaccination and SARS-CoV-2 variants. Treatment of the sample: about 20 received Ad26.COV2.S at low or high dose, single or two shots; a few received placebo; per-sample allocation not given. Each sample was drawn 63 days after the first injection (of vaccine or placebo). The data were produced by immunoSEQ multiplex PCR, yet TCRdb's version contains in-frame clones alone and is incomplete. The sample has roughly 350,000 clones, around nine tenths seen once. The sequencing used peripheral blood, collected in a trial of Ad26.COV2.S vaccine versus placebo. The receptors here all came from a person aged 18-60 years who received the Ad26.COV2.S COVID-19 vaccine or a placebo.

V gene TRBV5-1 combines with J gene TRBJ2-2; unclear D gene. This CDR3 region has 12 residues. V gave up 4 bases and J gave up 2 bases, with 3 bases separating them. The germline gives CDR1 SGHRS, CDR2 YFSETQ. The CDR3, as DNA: TGCGCCAGCAGCATAAACACCGGGGAGCTGTTTTTT. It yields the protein CASSINTGELFF.

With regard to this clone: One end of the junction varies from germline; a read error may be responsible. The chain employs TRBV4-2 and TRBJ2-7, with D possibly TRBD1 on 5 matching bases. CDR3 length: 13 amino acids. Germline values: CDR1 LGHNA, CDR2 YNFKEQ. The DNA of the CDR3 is TGTGCCAGCAGGCAAGACAGTACCTACGAGCAGTACTTC. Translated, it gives CASRQDSTYEQYF.

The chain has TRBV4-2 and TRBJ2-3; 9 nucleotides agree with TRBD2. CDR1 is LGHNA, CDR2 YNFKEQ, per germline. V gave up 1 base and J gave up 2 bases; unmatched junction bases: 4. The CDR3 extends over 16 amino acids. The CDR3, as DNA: TGTGCCAGCAGCCAAGGGACTAGCGCCGCCACAGATACGCAGTATTTT. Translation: CASSQGTSAATDTQYF.

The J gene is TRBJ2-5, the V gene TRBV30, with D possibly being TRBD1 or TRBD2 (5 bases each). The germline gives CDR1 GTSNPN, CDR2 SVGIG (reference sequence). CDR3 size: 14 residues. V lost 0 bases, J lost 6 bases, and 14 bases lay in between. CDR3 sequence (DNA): TGTGCCTGGAGTGTAGGGGCTAGCATGAAGACCCAGTACTTC. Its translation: CAWSVGASMKTQYF. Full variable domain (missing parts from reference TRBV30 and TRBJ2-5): SQTIHQWPATLVQPVGSPLSLECTVEGTSNPNLYWYRQAAGRGLQLLFYSVGIGQISSEVPQNLSASRPQDRQFILSSKKLLLSDSGFYLCAWSVGASMKTQYFGPGTRLLVL.

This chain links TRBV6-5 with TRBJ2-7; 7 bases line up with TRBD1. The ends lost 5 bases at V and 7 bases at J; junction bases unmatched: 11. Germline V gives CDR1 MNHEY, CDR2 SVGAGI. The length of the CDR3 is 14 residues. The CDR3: CASSTSGTEREQYF. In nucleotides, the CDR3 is TGTGCCAGCAGTACCTCCGGGACAGAACGGGAGCAGTACTTC.

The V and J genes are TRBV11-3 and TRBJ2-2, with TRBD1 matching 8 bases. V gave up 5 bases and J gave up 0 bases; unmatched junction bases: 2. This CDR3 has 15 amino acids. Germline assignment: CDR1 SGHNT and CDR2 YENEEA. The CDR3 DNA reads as TGTGCCAGCAGCCCACAGGGGGCGAACACCGGGGAGCTGTTTTTT. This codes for CASSPQGANTGELFF.

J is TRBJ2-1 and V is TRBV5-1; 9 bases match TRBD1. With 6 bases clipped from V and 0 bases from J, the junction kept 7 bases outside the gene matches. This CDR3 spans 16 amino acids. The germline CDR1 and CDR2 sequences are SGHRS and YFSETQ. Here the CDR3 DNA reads TGCGCCAGCAAACGGACAGGGGCCCACTCCTACAATGAGCAGTTCTTC. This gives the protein CASKRTGAHSYNEQFF.

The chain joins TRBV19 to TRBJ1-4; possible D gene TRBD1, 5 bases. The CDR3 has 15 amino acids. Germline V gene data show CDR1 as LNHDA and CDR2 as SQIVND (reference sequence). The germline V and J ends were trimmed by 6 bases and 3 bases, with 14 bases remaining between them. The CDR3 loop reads CASSPSTGANEKLFF. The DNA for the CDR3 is TGTGCCAGTAGCCCGTCGACGGGGGCTAATGAAAAACTGTTTTTT.

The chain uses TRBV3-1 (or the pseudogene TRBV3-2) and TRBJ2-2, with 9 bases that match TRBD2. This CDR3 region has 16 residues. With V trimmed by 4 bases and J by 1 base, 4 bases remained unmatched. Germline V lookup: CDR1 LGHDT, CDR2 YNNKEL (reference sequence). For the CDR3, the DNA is TGTGCCAGCAGCCTCATAGCGGGGGAGAACACCGGGGAGCTGTTTTTT. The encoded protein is CASSLIAGENTGELFF.

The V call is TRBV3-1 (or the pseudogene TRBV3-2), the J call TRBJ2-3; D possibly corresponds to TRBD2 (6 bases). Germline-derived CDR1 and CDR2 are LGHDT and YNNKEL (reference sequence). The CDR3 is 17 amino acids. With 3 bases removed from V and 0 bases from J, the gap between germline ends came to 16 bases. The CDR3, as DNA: TGTGCCAGCAGCCATCCCCCTGGGGCGGGAAGCACAGATACGCAGTATTTT. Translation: CASSHPPGAGSTDTQYF.

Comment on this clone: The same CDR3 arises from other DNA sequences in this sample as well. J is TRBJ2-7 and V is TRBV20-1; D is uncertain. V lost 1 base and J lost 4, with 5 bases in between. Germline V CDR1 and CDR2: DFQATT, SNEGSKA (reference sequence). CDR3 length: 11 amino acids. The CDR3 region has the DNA TGCAGTGCTAGAGTGGGATACGAGCAGTACTTC. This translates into CSARVGYEQYF.

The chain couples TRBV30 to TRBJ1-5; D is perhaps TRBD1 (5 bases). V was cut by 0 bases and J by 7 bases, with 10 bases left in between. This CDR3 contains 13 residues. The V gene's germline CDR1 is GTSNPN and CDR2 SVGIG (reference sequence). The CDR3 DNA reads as TGTGCCTGGAGTGTAAGGGGCGAACAGCCCCAGCATTTT. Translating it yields CAWSVRGEQPQHF. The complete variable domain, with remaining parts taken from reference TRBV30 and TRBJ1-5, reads SQTIHQWPATLVQPVGSPLSLECTVEGTSNPNLYWYRQAAGRGLQLLFYSVGIGQISSEVPQNLSASRPQDRQFILSSKKLLLSDSGFYLCAWSVRGEQPQHFGDGTRLSIL.

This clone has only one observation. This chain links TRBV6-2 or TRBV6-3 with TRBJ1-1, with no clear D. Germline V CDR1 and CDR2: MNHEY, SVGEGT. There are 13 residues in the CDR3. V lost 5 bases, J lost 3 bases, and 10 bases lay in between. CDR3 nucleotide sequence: TGTGCCAGCAGTAGACACAGCGACACTGAAGCTTTCTTT. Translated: CASSRHSDTEAFF.

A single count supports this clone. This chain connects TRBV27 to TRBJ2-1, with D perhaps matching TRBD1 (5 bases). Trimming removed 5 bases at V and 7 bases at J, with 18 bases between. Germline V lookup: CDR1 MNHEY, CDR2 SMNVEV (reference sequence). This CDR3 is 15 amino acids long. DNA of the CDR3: TGTGCCAGCAGTCCCCTAGGGGCGCTTGTAAATGAGCAGTTCTTC. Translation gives CASSPLGALVNEQFF.

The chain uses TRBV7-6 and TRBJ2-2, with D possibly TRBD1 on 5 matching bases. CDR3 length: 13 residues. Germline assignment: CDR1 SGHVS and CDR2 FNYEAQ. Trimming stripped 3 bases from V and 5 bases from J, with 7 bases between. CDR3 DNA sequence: TGTGCCAGCAGCTTCCAGGGAACCGGGGAGCTGTTTTTT. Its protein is CASSFQGTGELFF.